This T cell receptor beta chain emerged from a study of shared clonotypes between healthy human individuals. Regarding the study as a whole: The study generally estimated greater richness for naive than memory subsets.

This clone has more than one count but fewer than ten. The antigen is unknown. Naive-designated CD8 cells lacked CD45RO, were positively enriched for CCR7, and omitted terminally differentiated effector memory CD45RA+ cells. Original methodology: Without quality scores, immunoSEQ junctional reads could not be filtered like full-length reads. Produced via immunoSEQ multiplex PCR; TCRdb's table is partial and in-frame only. That table furnishes V, J and clone size, whereas the DNA furnished D and trimming. The data contain about 2.2 million clones, over 85% of them singletons. This receptor was obtained from a man aged 18 to 30 in good health. Some clones in this sample may be carry-over from other donors' samples. The sequencing sample was made of naive CD8+ T cells from PBMCs.

CDR3 coding DNA: TGTGCCAGCAGCGTAGAAGGGGCGGACACTGAAGCTTTCTTT. The encoded protein is CASSVEGADTEAFF. J is TRBJ1-1 and V is TRBV14, with D tentatively TRBD1 (5 bases). Germline V CDR1 and CDR2: SGHDN, FVKESK. The CDR3 covers 14 residues. Trimming stripped 5 bases from V and 3 bases from J, with 13 bases between.